This T cell receptor beta chain was captured in a study of blood T cells in healthy people across ages (dated by TCRdb to 2015 to 2017). A note on the overall study: Template switching captured roughly one uniquely barcoded TCR beta cDNA molecule per two T cells in model experiments. Using deep sequencing normalized with unique cDNA molecular identifiers, the study measured how TCR beta repertoire diversity changes with age. The donors were divided into four age groups: young (average around 15 years), middle-aged (about 41), aged (approximately 62) and long-lived (82). To avoid experimental bias, donors of different ages were distributed randomly across sequencing lanes. The study analyzed two additional independent replicas of 1 million unique cDNA reads from the same blood draw for two donors, one aged 18 to 29 and one aged 80 or older.

The library was produced with 5' RACE. For sequencing, an Illumina HiSeq 2500 was employed. A second about 7 to 12 cycle PCR used a sample-barcoded 5' primer and a J-beta primer mix. A unique molecular identifier was introduced onto each TCR beta cDNA molecule by a template-switch 5' adaptor carrying 12 random nucleotides. Each sample yielded at least 3 million CDR3-containing paired-end reads. First-strand cDNA synthesis was performed from all RNA using the Mint cDNA synthesis kit, with priming by a TRBC-specific oligonucleotide. All cDNA was treated with uracil-DNA glycosylase and then went through a first 18-cycle PCR with the universal primers M1SS and BC2_uni_R. In the original analysis: Normalization of each sample was performed by random selection of 1 million high-quality reads, each carrying a distinct molecular identifier. Reads sharing molecular identifiers were discarded rather than binned into consensus sequences. MiTCR, run with a Q25 quality threshold and the strictest error-elimination algorithm, handled CDR3 identification, clonotype clustering and error correction. A nonparametric unseen species model using Euler transformation provided a lower-bound estimate of total TCR beta diversity. TCRdb reprocessed the public reads (quality trimming at Q25 with fastp, clone calling with MiXCR) and kept in-frame beta chains. Under each unique CDR3 protein, matching rows form one entry showing the most common genes and DNA. TCRdb's processing, not the authors' own work, is the source of the V and J calls. The table for this sample lists under 2,000,000 distinct CDR3 sequences; roughly 50% of them were counted only once. Jointly, the top ten make up around 2.1% of the sample.

Concerning this clonotype: Its binding antigen is unknown. The record has no base qualities; no much larger clone is one base away.

CDR1 and CDR2 were assigned from the germline V gene as SNHLY and FYNNEI. The junction carries 10 bases between V and J, which are trimmed by 3 bases and 5 bases respectively. The CDR3 measures 13 amino acids from cysteine to phenylalanine. The only DNA kept is the CDR3, 39 bases in frame from the first base. What the authors observed across the whole study: Estimates of total diversity based on one million sequenced T cells were considered lower bounds and underestimates. Since profiling was done on bulk unsorted PBMCs, naive and antigen-experienced compartments could not be conclusively compared. Compared with the aged group, the long-lived group had more naive CD4+ T cells, fewer expanded clones and increased TCR diversity, suggesting age selection. There was a strong correlation between observed TCR beta diversity and the percentage of naive T cells measured by flow cytometry. Donor CMV infection status was unknown, potentially confounding age-related changes in expanded clonotypes. Observed TCR beta diversity per million T cells fell roughly linearly with age, and a significant reduction was already apparent by age around 39.

The 35 to 40 donors, aged about 6 to 100 years, were systemically healthy Caucasian individuals from Russia. About 9.6 milliliters of peripheral blood were collected from each donor into EDTA-treated Vacutainer tubes. Ficoll-Paque density-gradient centrifugation was used to isolate PBMCs, with at least 6 million per sample. Total RNA was extracted from PBMCs with Trizol reagent, with at least 6 micrograms obtained per sample. The percentages of naive CD45RAhigh/CD27high T cells were determined by flow cytometry on a PBMC aliquot from every donor. The chain is encoded by TRBV2 joined to TRBJ2-5; TRBD2 is possibly the D segment (6 matching bases). The TCR comes from a woman aged 40-49 years in good health. The material sequenced was blood. The nucleotides are TGTGCCAGCAGTGATGCGGGGAGGGAGACCCAGTACTTC. This is translated as CASSDAGRETQYF.